The T cell receptor (beta chain) under discussion was sequenced for a study of T cells after yellow fever vaccination. The CDR3 extends over 18 amino acids. The V and J ends lost 5 bases and 2 bases respectively, with 24 bases between them. Germline CDR1 DFQATT, CDR2 SNEGSKA (reference sequence). In TCRdb, the 5' RACE reads were re-called with MiXCR into one record per CDR3 protein. This table holds roughly 250,000 distinct CDR3 sequences, 13% found once. This sequence was found in a man aged 30-40 years who received the YFV17D yellow fever vaccine. This chain joins TRBV20-1 and TRBJ1-4; D call uncertain. The specimen comprised CD4+ T cells sorted from PBMCs, sampled 45 days after the yellow fever booster vaccination. For the CDR3, the DNA is TGCAGTGCTTTTGATTTAACAGAAAGGAGGCCCACTAATGAAAAACTGTTTTTT. It yields the protein CSAFDLTERRPTNEKLFF.